This paragraph reports one T cell receptor (beta chain). Its antigen remains unidentified. The entry originates in a study of blood T cells in healthy people across ages. Findings and limits, study-wide: Unknown donor CMV status possibly confounded expanded clonotype changes. Across the age range, TCR beta diversity per million T cells fell in a roughly linear way.

This CDR3 region has 16 residues. Trimming took 4 bases from V and 0 from J; bases not matched to a gene: 8. Per the germline V gene, CDR1 is SGHRS and CDR2 is YFSETQ. Primed by a sample-barcoded 5' primer and a J-beta primer mix, a second PCR proceeded for roughly 7 to 12 cycles. MiXCR was run by TCRdb on the 5' RACE reads, yielding one entry per CDR3 protein. The table lists some 750,000 distinct CDR3 sequences, approximately 21% of them singletons. The sequenced material came from blood. This clonotype originated in a man in his 70s in good health. This sequence joins TRBV5-1 and TRBJ2-3; TRBD2 matches at 7 bases. As DNA, the CDR3 is TGCGCCAGCAGCCGGGGAGGGTCAACAAGCACAGATACGCAGTATTTT. It specifies CASSRGGSTSTDTQYF.